Listed below are T cell receptor beta chains from one sample, sequenced in a study of T cells in Graves' hyperthyroidism and ophthalmopathy. MiXCR was run by TCRdb on the multiplex PCR reads, yielding one entry per CDR3 protein. Among about 500,000 distinct CDR3 sequences listed, roughly an eighth were seen once. What was sequenced was blood. These receptors all come from a woman younger than 30 with Graves' hyperthyroidism. CDR3s include the opening cysteine and the closing phenylalanine or tryptophan. A D gene is named only where the DNA matches it firmly. Size values are once, few and many counts, or a class for expanded clones, and some rows have none.

j_gene,abundance,v_gene,d_gene,CDR3nt,CDR3aa
TRBJ1-2,many,TRBV3-1,-,TGTGCCAGCAGCCAAGATGCTGGGGGGCAGGTCTATGGCTACACCTTC,CASSQDAGGQVYGYTF
TRBJ1-6,many,TRBV19,-,TGTGCCAGTACCAGGGGCCAGGGTTCGAGCTCCTATAATTCACCCCTCCACTTT,CASTRGQGSSSYNSPLHF
TRBJ2-1,few,TRBV5-4,TRBD2,TGTGCCAGCAGACCCCGGACTAGCGGGAGCGGGAATGAGCAGTTCTTC,CASRPRTSGSGNEQFF
TRBJ2-3,many,TRBV2,-,TGTGCCAGCAGTGAGGAGCGCTCTAGCACAGATACGCAGTATTTT,CASSEERSSTDTQYF
TRBJ2-5,many,TRBV2,-,TGTGCCAGCAGTGAAAACCCGGGATTCCAAGAGACCCAGTACTTC,CASSENPGFQETQYF
TRBJ2-2,-,TRBV24-1,-,TGTGCCACCAGTGATTTTCTTGCAGGGGCGGGCGCCGGGGAGCTGTTTTTT,CATSDFLAGAGAGELFF
TRBJ2-3,many,TRBV28,-,TGTGCCAGCAGTTTAGGGCCGGGCCCCACCGCCACAGATACGCAGTATTTT,CASSLGPGPTATDTQYF
TRBJ2-1,many,TRBV11-2,-,TGTGCCAGCAGCTCGAGGGCTGAGCAGTTCTTC,CASSSRAEQFF
TRBJ1-1,many,TRBV6-2/TRBV6-3,-,TGTGCCAGCAGTTACCGATATAACACTGAAGCTTTCTTT,CASSYRYNTEAFF
TRBJ2-5,-,TRBV10-3,TRBD2,TGTGCCATCACGGGACTAGCGGGAGCGGGGGGGGAAGAGACCCAGTACTTC,CAITGLAGAGGEETQYF
TRBJ1-4,many,TRBV11-2,-,TGTGCCAGCAGCTTAGGCGATCAGGGGCTGACTAATGAAAAACTGTTTTTT,CASSLGDQGLTNEKLFF
TRBJ1-2,-,TRBV10-1,-,TGCGCCAGCAGTGACCCGCCCTCTGGGACACCTAACTATGGCTACACCTTC,CASSDPPSGTPNYGYTF
TRBJ2-6,-,TRBV6-2/TRBV6-3,-,TGTGCCAGCAGTGACCAGGCAGAGGGGGCCAACGTCCTGACTTTC,CASSDQAEGANVLTF
TRBJ2-1,-,TRBV11-2,-,TGTGCCAGCAGCTTAGGCCCCCCCCATGAGCAGTTCTTC,CASSLGPPHEQFF
TRBJ2-1,-,TRBV6-1,TRBD2,TGTGCCAGCAGTGAAATCAGCGGGAGTTACTCCTACAATGAGCAGTTCTTC,CASSEISGSYSYNEQFF